This record covers a single T cell receptor (beta chain). Other DNA sequences in the sample encode the same CDR3. Time point meaning: after dendritic cell vaccination, including at tumor progression/relapse. The sample belongs to a study of glioma-infiltrating T cells after dendritic cell vaccination. The data were produced by immunoSEQ multiplex PCR, yet TCRdb's version contains in-frame clones alone and is incomplete. The table lists more than 85,000 clones, roughly 90% of them singletons. The germline V gene has CDR1 GTSNPN and CDR2 SVGIG (reference sequence). The CDR3 has 13 residues. V was cut by 3 bases and J by 4 bases, with 10 bases left in between.

This sequence originates from a human donor with glioblastoma. The sequences come from blood, collected after dendritic cell vaccination. The V call is TRBV30, the J call TRBJ1-3; TRBD1 is a possible D gene (5 bases). For the CDR3, the DNA is TGTGCCTGGAGCGTAGGGGCCGGAAACACCATATATTTT. Protein product: CAWSVGAGNTIYF.